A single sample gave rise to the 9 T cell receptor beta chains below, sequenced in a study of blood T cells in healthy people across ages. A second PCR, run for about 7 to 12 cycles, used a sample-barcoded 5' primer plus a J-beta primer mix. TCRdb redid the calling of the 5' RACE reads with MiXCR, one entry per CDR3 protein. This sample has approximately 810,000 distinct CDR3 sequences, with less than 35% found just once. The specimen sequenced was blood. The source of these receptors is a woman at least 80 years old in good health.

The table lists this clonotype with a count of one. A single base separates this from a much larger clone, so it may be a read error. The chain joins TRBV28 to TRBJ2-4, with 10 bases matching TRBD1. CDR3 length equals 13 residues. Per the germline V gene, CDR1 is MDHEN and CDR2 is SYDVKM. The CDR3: CASRGQGKFEQCF. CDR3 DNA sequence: TGTGCCAGCAGGGGACAGGGGAAATTCGAGCAGTGCTTC.

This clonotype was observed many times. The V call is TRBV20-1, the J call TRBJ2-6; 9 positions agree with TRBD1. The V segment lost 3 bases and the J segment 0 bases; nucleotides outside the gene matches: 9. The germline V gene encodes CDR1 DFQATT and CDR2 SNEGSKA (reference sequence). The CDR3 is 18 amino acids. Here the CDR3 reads CSASVRDREFSGANVLTF. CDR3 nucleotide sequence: TGCAGTGCTAGTGTCCGGGACAGGGAATTCTCTGGGGCCAACGTCCTGACTTTC.

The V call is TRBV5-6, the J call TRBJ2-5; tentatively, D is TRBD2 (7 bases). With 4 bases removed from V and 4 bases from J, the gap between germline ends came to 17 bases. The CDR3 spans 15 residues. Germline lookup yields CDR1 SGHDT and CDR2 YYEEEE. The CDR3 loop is CASSPRGAGRETQYF. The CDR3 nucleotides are TGTGCCAGCAGCCCCCGGGGGGCAGGACGAGAGACCCAGTACTTC.

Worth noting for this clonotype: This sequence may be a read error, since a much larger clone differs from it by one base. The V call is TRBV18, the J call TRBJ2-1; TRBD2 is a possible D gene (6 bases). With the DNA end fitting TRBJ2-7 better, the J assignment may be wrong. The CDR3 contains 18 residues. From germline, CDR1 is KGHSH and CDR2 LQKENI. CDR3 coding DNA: TGTGCCAGCTCACCACCTTCGGGTTTGGGGGGATCCTACAATGAGCAGTACTTC. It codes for CASSPPSGLGGSYNEQYF.

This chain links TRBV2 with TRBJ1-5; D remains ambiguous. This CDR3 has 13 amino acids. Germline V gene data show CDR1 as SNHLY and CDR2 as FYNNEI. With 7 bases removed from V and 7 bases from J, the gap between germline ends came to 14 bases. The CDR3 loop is CASTPRRNQPQHF. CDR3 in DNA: TGTGCCAGCACACCCAGAAGGAACCAGCCCCAGCATTTT.

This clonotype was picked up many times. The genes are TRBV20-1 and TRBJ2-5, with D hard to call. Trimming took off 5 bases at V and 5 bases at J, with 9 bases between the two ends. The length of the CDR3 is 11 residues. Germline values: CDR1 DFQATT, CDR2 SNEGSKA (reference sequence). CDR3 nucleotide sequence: TGCAGTGCTTTGATTGGGGAGACCCAGTACTTC. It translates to CSALIGETQYF.

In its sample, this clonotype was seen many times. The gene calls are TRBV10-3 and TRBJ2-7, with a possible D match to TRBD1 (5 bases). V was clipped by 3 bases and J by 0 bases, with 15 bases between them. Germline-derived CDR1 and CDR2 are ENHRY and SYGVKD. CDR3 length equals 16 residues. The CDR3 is CAISDSGRASSYEQYF. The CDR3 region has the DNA TGTGCCATCAGTGATAGTGGCAGGGCAAGCTCCTACGAGCAGTACTTC.

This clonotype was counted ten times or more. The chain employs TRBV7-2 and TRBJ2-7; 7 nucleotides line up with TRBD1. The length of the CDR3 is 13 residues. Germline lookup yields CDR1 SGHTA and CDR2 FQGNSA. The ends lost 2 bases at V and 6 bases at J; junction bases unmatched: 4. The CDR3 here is CASSLTGEGEQYF. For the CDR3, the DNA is TGTGCCAGCAGCTTAACAGGGGAAGGCGAGCAGTACTTC.

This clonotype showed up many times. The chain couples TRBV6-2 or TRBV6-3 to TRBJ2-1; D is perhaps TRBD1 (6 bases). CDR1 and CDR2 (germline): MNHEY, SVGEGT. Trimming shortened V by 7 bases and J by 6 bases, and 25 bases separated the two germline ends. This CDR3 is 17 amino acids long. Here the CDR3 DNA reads TGTGCCAGCACCCTCTCTCGGGGCCCAGGGGCGGGCAATGAGCAGTTCTTC. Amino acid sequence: CASTLSRGPGAGNEQFF.